This T cell receptor beta chain is from a study of shared clonotypes between healthy human individuals. Measured with immunoSEQ multiplex PCR; TCRdb has only the in-frame clones, and not every one. The table records roughly 170,000 clones, 65% to 70% of them present only once. Trimming took 1 base from V and 7 from J; bases not matched to a gene: 7. The CDR3 extends over 15 amino acids. Germline CDR1 and CDR2: SGHRS and YFSETQ. The chain uses TRBV5-1 and TRBJ2-1; TRBD2 matches at 8 bases. This clonotype was obtained from a man aged 25 to 40 in good health. Sequencing was carried out using memory CD4+ T cells sorted from blood. This sample's subset: CD45RA-negative fraction. The CDR3 protein is CASSLRSGSTNEQFF. CDR3 sequence (DNA): TGCGCCAGCAGCTTGCGAAGCGGGAGTACTAATGAGCAGTTCTTC.